The 20 T cell receptor beta chains given below trace back to one sample, sequenced in a study of shared clonotypes between healthy human individuals. CD8 cells classed as naive were CD45RO-negative and positively selected for CCR7, excluding terminally differentiated effector memory CD45RA+ cells. Data came from immunoSEQ multiplex PCR; TCRdb stores just in-frame clones and leaves some out. This sample has more than 550,000 clones, with just over 90% found just once. Sequencing was done on a sample of naive CD8+ T cells sorted from blood. Receptors were obtained from a man aged 30 to 45 in good health.

This chain links TRBV4-1 with TRBJ1-2; D is unclear. The germline V and J ends were trimmed by 6 bases and 0 bases, with 14 bases remaining between them. The CDR3 is 15 amino acids. Germline loops: CDR1 MGHRA, CDR2 YSYEKL. In DNA, the CDR3 is TGCGCCAGCAGTCCGGGCCTCGGAGCTAACTATGGCTACACCTTC. It encodes CASSPGLGANYGYTF.

This rearrangement joins TRBV7-8 to TRBJ1-5; a weak D match, TRBD1 (5 bases). The CDR3 loop spans 16 amino acids. The germline V gene has CDR1 SGHVS and CDR2 FQNEAQ. The germline V and J ends were trimmed by 7 bases and 2 bases, with 18 bases remaining between them. This CDR3 reads CASTEMDIRGNQPQHF. The CDR3 DNA reads as TGTGCCAGCACCGAAATGGACATCCGGGGCAATCAGCCCCAGCATTTT.

This clone was found once. The chain is built from TRBV7-9 and TRBJ2-1; no firm D call. Trimming cost V 3 bases and J 3 bases, with 12 bases left between them. This CDR3 spans 15 amino acids. Germline V gene lookup returns CDR1 SEHNR and CDR2 FQNEAQ (reference sequence). CDR3 nucleotides: TGTGCCAGCAGCTTTGCGTCAGTACACTACAATGAGCAGTTCTTC. Translated, it gives CASSFASVHYNEQFF. The full variable domain, with the rest looked up from reference TRBV7-9 and TRBJ2-1, is DTGVSQNPRHKITKRGQNVTFRCDPISEHNRLYWYRQTLGQGPEFLTYFQNEAQLEKSRLLSDRFSAERPKGSFSTLEIQRTEQGDSAMYLCASSFASVHYNEQFFGPGTRLTVL.

This clone was seen only once. V and J are TRBV10-3 and TRBJ2-1; TRBD2 matches 9 bases. Germline-derived CDR1 and CDR2 are ENHRY and SYGVKD. J gave up 5 bases and V 0 bases, and 11 bases lay outside the gene matches. The CDR3 consists of 18 residues. CDR3 DNA: TGTGCCATCAGTGAGTCCTACGAGGTAGCGGGGGAAAACAATGAGCAGTTCTTC. Its protein product is CAISESYEVAGENNEQFF.

The chain has TRBV6-5 and TRBJ1-5; D remains ambiguous. V gave up 0 bases and J gave up 3 bases, with 9 bases separating them. The CDR3 runs to 15 residues. Germline V gene lookup returns CDR1 MNHEY and CDR2 SVGAGI. The CDR3 DNA reads as TGTGCCAGCAGTTACTCCGTGGGTTCCAATCAGCCCCAGCATTTT. It codes for CASSYSVGSNQPQHF.

This CDR3 is CATSRPGQGPDTQYF. CDR3 DNA: TGTGCCACCAGCAGACCAGGACAGGGGCCAGATACGCAGTATTTT. The rearrangement links TRBV15 to TRBJ2-3; 9 bases agree with TRBD1. The CDR3 runs 15 residues. Unmatched junction bases numbered 4, after V lost 2 bases and J lost 4 bases. Germline CDR1 and CDR2: LNHNV and YYDKDF (reference sequence).

With regard to this clone: The sample carries other DNA sequences with the same CDR3. The genes are TRBV9 and TRBJ1-3, with D uncertain. The CDR3 runs to 11 residues. V was clipped by 4 bases and J by 2 bases, with 1 base between them. CDR1 SGDLS and CDR2 YYNGEE come from the germline V gene. CDR3 sequence (DNA): TGTGCCAGCAGCCCTGGAAACACCATATATTTT. Its protein product is CASSPGNTIYF.

Here the CDR3 DNA reads TGTGCCAGCAGTTGGGACAGGGGAAATGGCTACACCTTC. The encoded protein is CASSWDRGNGYTF. V and J are TRBV27 and TRBJ1-2; 10 nucleotides align to TRBD1. CDR1 MNHEY and CDR2 SMNVEV come from the germline V gene (reference sequence). The CDR3 covers 13 residues. Trimming cost V 4 bases and J 6 bases; bases outside gene matches: 2.

The chain links TRBV9 to TRBJ2-1; maybe TRBD1 (5 bases). V shed 1 base and J shed 5 bases, with 13 bases lying between them. Per germline, CDR1 SGDLS and CDR2 YYNGEE. The CDR3 has 15 amino acids. The CDR3 region is CASSVYGQLNNEQFF. CDR3 DNA sequence: TGTGCCAGCAGCGTATATGGACAACTTAACAATGAGCAGTTCTTC.

This chain uses TRBV4-2 with TRBJ2-7; a weak D match, TRBD2 (6 bases). Germline values: CDR1 LGHNA, CDR2 YNFKEQ. V lost 3 bases and J 7 bases, leaving 7 bases between the germline ends. The CDR3 has 11 residues. CDR3 in amino acids: CASSQSGEQYF. The CDR3 coding sequence is TGTGCCAGCAGCCAGAGCGGGGAGCAGTACTTC.

The V and J genes are TRBV28 and TRBJ2-5; 7 positions agree with TRBD1. J lost 2 bases, V lost 4 bases, and 13 bases had no gene match. This CDR3 has 17 residues. CDR1 and CDR2 from the germline V gene are MDHEN and SYDVKM. CDR3 in amino acids: CASSSDLLTGNQETQYF. In DNA, the CDR3 is TGTGCCAGCAGTTCGGACCTCCTGACAGGGAATCAAGAGACCCAGTACTTC.

The CDR3 sequence is CASSVTGAVAGGPDEQFF. CDR3 coding DNA: TGTGCCAGCAGTGTGACGGGGGCGGTAGCGGGAGGGCCGGATGAGCAGTTCTTC. This chain uses TRBV28 with TRBJ2-1, with 11 positions matching TRBD2. V lost 5 bases, J lost 8 bases, and 17 bases stayed unmatched. Germline V gene lookup returns CDR1 MDHEN and CDR2 SYDVKM. The CDR3 spans 18 residues.

This chain uses TRBV29-1 with TRBJ2-7; D not certain. Trimming shortened V by 2 bases and J by 5 bases, and 7 bases separated the two germline ends. The CDR3 totals 11 residues. CDR1 and CDR2 from the germline V gene are SQVTM and ANQGSEA. The CDR3 loop is CSVERRNEQYF. The CDR3 DNA reads TGCAGCGTTGAACGTCGGAACGAGCAGTACTTC.

The J gene is TRBJ2-7, the V gene TRBV7-9, with D unclear. The V gene lost 5 bases and the J gene lost 2 bases, with 16 bases spanning the gap. The germline gives CDR1 SEHNR, CDR2 FQNEAQ (reference sequence). The CDR3 sequence is 15 residues long. The CDR3 DNA follows: TGTGCCAGCAGCCACACAACCAGTACTGCCTACGAGCAGTACTTC. Translated: CASSHTTSTAYEQYF.

The genes are TRBV7-3 and TRBJ2-1, with D tentatively TRBD2 (6 bases). CDR1 and CDR2 (germline): SGHTA, FQGTGA. With 4 bases removed from V and 4 bases from J, the gap between germline ends came to 14 bases. This CDR3 is built from 15 residues. In DNA, the CDR3 is TGTGCCAGCAGCTCAGAGACTAGTCCTTACAATGAGCAGTTCTTC. Residues: CASSSETSPYNEQFF.

About this clone: A much larger clone lies a single base off, so this may be a read error. The V and J genes are TRBV5-6 and TRBJ2-7, with unresolved D. CDR3 length: 11 amino acids. CDR1 and CDR2 from the germline V gene are SGHDT and YYEEEE. V lost 4 bases and J 2 bases, leaving 4 bases between the germline ends. Here the CDR3 reads CASSGTYEQYF. The CDR3 DNA is TGTGCCAGCAGCGGGACCTACGAGCAGTACTTC.

This clone was counted once. The gene calls are TRBV4-1 and TRBJ2-3; 14 bases match TRBD2. Germline V gives CDR1 MGHRA, CDR2 YSYEKL. The CDR3 sequence is 22 residues long. Losses at the gene ends were 2 bases for V and 9 bases for J; bases not matched to a gene: 25. CDR3 in DNA: TGCGCCAGCAGCCAAACAATGGGGACTAGCGGGAGTTTGAGGGGTACCCTTCAGACGCAGTATTTT. It codes for CASSQTMGTSGSLRGTLQTQYF.

The V call is TRBV13, the J call TRBJ2-7, with 12 nucleotides matching TRBD1. Losses at the gene ends were 4 bases for V and 3 bases for J; bases not matched to a gene: 4. The CDR3 sequence is 15 residues long. CDR1 is PRHDT and CDR2 is FYEKMQ in the germline V gene (reference sequence). As DNA, the CDR3 is TGTGCCAGCAGCTCCCGGGACAGGGGGCTCTACGAGCAGTACTTC. Its protein is CASSSRDRGLYEQYF.

The rearrangement joins TRBV5-1 to TRBJ1-2; D gene ambiguous. The CDR3 sequence is 13 residues long. V lost 4 bases to trimming and J lost 4 bases, with 11 bases between them. CDR1 is SGHRS and CDR2 is YFSETQ in the germline V gene. CDR3 amino acids: CASSVAAAYGYTF. In nucleotides, the CDR3 is TGCGCCAGCAGCGTGGCAGCAGCCTATGGCTACACCTTC.

The genes are TRBV9 and TRBJ2-1; D is tentatively TRBD1 or TRBD2 (5 bases each). From germline, CDR1 is SGDLS and CDR2 YYNGEE. This CDR3 has 15 amino acids. Trimming removed 2 bases at V and 5 bases at J, with 14 bases between. The CDR3 is CASSVWGSVNNEQFF. In nucleotides, the CDR3 is TGTGCCAGCAGCGTCTGGGGGAGTGTCAACAATGAGCAGTTCTTC.